Listed here are 21 T cell receptor beta chains from one sample, sequenced in a study of beta chain features in type 1 diabetes listed by TCRdb under 2018. The protocol used for the library was the immunoSEQ multiplex PCR assay. The entire amount of isolated RNA was reverse transcribed using the High Capacity cDNA Reverse Transcription Kit, so the sequenced TCRB transcripts were expressed ones. Here the immuneACCESS table is served through TCRdb, limited to in-frame sequences with V and J called. Missing clones are a known gap in these copies; in checked studies unresolved V genes cover under half, and the rest lacks a known reason. This sample holds around 400,000 clones; around 13% were observed only once. The ten largest account for 0.017% of the sample. What was sequenced was naive CD4+ T cells from blood. The sample's cell subset or site label is to be understood as: true naive CD4+ T cells. Source of these receptors: a man aged 18-30 years in good health.

This clone came up a few times. The V and J genes are TRBV25-1 and TRBJ2-1; TRBD2 matches 10 bases. J lost 6 bases, V lost 3 bases, and 5 bases had no gene match. From germline, CDR1 is MGHDK and CDR2 SYGVNS. The CDR3 loop spans 15 amino acids. CDR3 DNA sequence: TGTGCCAGCAGTGATTCAAGCGGGAGGGCCAATGAGCAGTTCTTC. Protein product: CASSDSSGRANEQFF.

This sequence joins TRBV7-2 and TRBJ2-5, with D perhaps matching TRBD2 (6 bases). This CDR3 has 12 amino acids. The V end lost 4 bases, the J end lost 13 bases, and 16 bases lay between the germline ends. CDR1 is SGHTA, CDR2 FQGNSA, per germline. The chain's CDR3 is CASSSPAGPWYF. The CDR3 nucleotides are TGTGCCAGCAGCTCACCCGCGGGACCGTGGTACTTC.

The CDR3, as DNA: TGTGCCAGCAGCGTATCGCGCGGGGGTAGCGGGGTCAATGAGCAGTTCTTC. Its translation: CASSVSRGGSGVNEQFF. V is TRBV7-2 and J is TRBJ2-1; TRBD2 matches 8 bases. V trimming: 5 bases; J trimming: 6 bases; junction bases outside the gene matches: 15. This CDR3 contains 17 residues. CDR1 is SGHTA and CDR2 is FQGNSA in the germline V gene.

The table lists this clone with a few counts. The genes are TRBV28 and TRBJ2-7, with no clear D. Germline CDR1 and CDR2: MDHEN and SYDVKM. V gave up 7 bases and J gave up 2 bases, with 15 bases separating them. CDR3 length equals 14 residues. The CDR3 spells CASIPGGPPYEQYF. CDR3 nucleotide sequence: TGTGCCAGCATCCCCGGTGGGCCACCCTACGAGCAGTACTTC.

This clone has more than one count but fewer than ten. This chain connects TRBV18 to TRBJ1-1; a weak D match, TRBD1 (5 bases). The CDR3 sequence is 13 residues long. V was trimmed by 4 bases and J by 3 bases, leaving 9 bases between them. From germline, CDR1 is KGHSH and CDR2 LQKENI. The CDR3 loop reads CASSQGEDTEAFF. Written as DNA, the CDR3 is TGTGCCAGCTCACAAGGGGAGGACACTGAAGCTTTCTTT.

This rearrangement joins TRBV7-3 to TRBJ2-1; the match to TRBD2 covers 9 bases. The CDR3 runs 16 residues. V shed 5 bases and J 1 base; nucleotides not matched to a gene: 6. Germline CDR1 reads SGHTA; CDR2 reads FQGTGA. The CDR3 DNA reads TGTGCCAGCAGCCGTAGCGGGGGACGATCCTACAATGAGCAGTTCTTC. Its protein product is CASSRSGGRSYNEQFF.

CDR3 DNA: TGTGCCTGGAGAAGGTCAGGGGCGAACACCGGGGAGCTGTTTTTT. Translating it yields CAWRRSGANTGELFF. The rearrangement uses TRBV30 and TRBJ2-2; a weak D match, TRBD1 (6 bases). The CDR3 totals 15 residues. Germline CDR1 GTSNPN, CDR2 SVGIG (reference sequence). V was pared by 3 bases and J by 0 bases, with 11 bases between.

This chain joins TRBV30 and TRBJ1-4; D remains unclear. The CDR3 extends over 14 amino acids. The germline CDR1 and CDR2 sequences are GTSNPN and SVGIG (reference sequence). Deletions cut 2 bases from V and 3 bases from J, with 10 bases between. The CDR3 nucleotides read TGTGCCTGGAGTTTGACAAGGTCTAATGAAAAACTGTTTTTT. Translation gives CAWSLTRSNEKLFF.

As for this clone: The junction departs from the called germline gene at one end, perhaps through a read error. This chain links TRBV7-7 with TRBJ2-1; D possibly corresponds to TRBD2 (6 bases). Germline loops: CDR1 SSHAT, CDR2 FNYEAQ (reference sequence). The length of the CDR3 is 14 residues. The DNA for the CDR3 is TGTGCTAGCAGCTTATCTAGCGTGAACAATGAGCAGTTCTTC. Translated: CASSLSSVNNEQFF.

This clone was counted between two and nine times. The genes are TRBV9 and TRBJ1-1; 8 bases map to TRBD1. Trimming cost V 3 bases and J 3 bases; bases outside gene matches: 7. This CDR3 contains 15 residues. The germline V gene encodes CDR1 SGDLS and CDR2 YYNGEE. CDR3 DNA: TGTGCCAGCAGCGCCGACAGGGGTCTATACACTGAAGCTTTCTTT. Translation: CASSADRGLYTEAFF.

The CDR3 is CATSRDPTGWGTQYF. In DNA form, the CDR3 reads TGTGCCACCAGCAGGGACCCCACAGGTTGGGGGACCCAGTACTTC. The rearrangement joins TRBV15 to TRBJ2-5; D may be TRBD1 (5 bases). The CDR3 runs to 15 residues. Trimming cost V 3 bases and J 7 bases, with 18 bases left between them. CDR1 is LNHNV and CDR2 is YYDKDF in the germline V gene (reference sequence).

V gene TRBV18 combines with J gene TRBJ2-1, with D possibly TRBD2 on 5 matching bases. The CDR3 sequence is 15 residues long. Germline V gene sequence: CDR1 KGHSH, CDR2 LQKENI. The V gene lost 5 bases and the J gene lost 0 bases, with 11 bases spanning the gap. For the CDR3, the DNA is TGTGCCAGCTCATCTGGCGGGCCCTCCTACAATGAGCAGTTCTTC. Amino acid sequence: CASSSGGPSYNEQFF.

This clone was observed a single time. The chain couples TRBV9 to TRBJ1-1; no clear D. CDR1 is SGDLS and CDR2 is YYNGEE in the germline V gene. The germline V and J ends were trimmed by 3 bases and 1 base, with 13 bases remaining between them. The CDR3 length is 15 residues. This CDR3 is CASSESGSSNTEAFF. Here the CDR3 DNA reads TGTGCCAGCAGCGAATCAGGATCCTCGAACACTGAAGCTTTCTTT.

The sample holds a few counts of this clone. The chain joins TRBV19 to TRBJ2-2; TRBD1 might be the D (6 bases). CDR1 is LNHDA, CDR2 SQIVND, per germline (reference sequence). The CDR3 is made up of 14 amino acids. V lost 4 bases to trimming and J lost 7 bases, with 13 bases between them. The CDR3 sequence is CASSTQTGHGELFF. CDR3 nucleotides: TGTGCCAGTAGTACTCAAACAGGGCACGGGGAGCTGTTTTTT.

V usage is TRBV19 and J usage is TRBJ2-2; TRBD1 matches 8 bases. Germline lookup yields CDR1 LNHDA and CDR2 SQIVND (reference sequence). The length of the CDR3 is 14 residues. V lost 5 bases, J lost 5 bases, and 4 bases stayed unmatched. In DNA, the CDR3 is TGTGCCAGTAGTGTACAGGGGGGAACCGGGGAGCTGTTTTTT. Its protein product is CASSVQGGTGELFF.

This chain connects TRBV28 to TRBJ2-5, with TRBD1 matching 8 bases. Germline CDR1 MDHEN, CDR2 SYDVKM. Trimming removed 6 bases from V and 5 bases from J; junction bases left unmatched: 8. The CDR3 has 14 residues. The CDR3 nucleotides are TGTGCCAGCAGCCGGGACAGGAGTAGGGAGACCCAGTACTTC. This translates into CASSRDRSRETQYF.

This clone was picked up a small number of times. This chain uses TRBV18 with TRBJ1-6; D possibly corresponds to TRBD1 (5 bases). The ends were cut back, 3 bases at V and 7 bases at J, with 10 bases in the middle. The CDR3 totals 14 residues. CDR1 and CDR2 (germline): KGHSH, LQKENI. CDR3 nucleotides: TGTGCCAGCTCACCGAGCGGGGGGAATTCACCCCTCCACTTT. Residues: CASSPSGGNSPLHF.

The gene calls are TRBV2 and TRBJ2-7; 12 bases are a match to TRBD2. V was clipped by 8 bases and J by 2 bases; unmatched bases: 4. This CDR3 contains 14 residues. Germline CDR1 reads SNHLY; CDR2 reads FYNNEI. The CDR3 DNA reads TGTGCCAGCCTACTAGCGGGAGGTACCTACGAGCAGTACTTC. Translated, it gives CASLLAGGTYEQYF.

This clone was counted only a few times. The chain couples TRBV5-1 to TRBJ2-7; tentatively, D is TRBD1 (5 bases). The germline V and J ends were trimmed by 5 bases and 7 bases, with 19 bases remaining between them. Germline CDR1 SGHRS, CDR2 YFSETQ. The length of the CDR3 is 14 residues. As DNA, the CDR3 is TGCGCCAGCAGTTTCGGTCAGGGCCCAGAGGAGCAGTACTTC. Its protein product is CASSFGQGPEEQYF.

This clone appeared a few times. This chain's CDR3 is CASTTGGTEAFF. The DNA for the CDR3 is TGTGCCAGCACGACAGGGGGCACTGAAGCTTTCTTT. The rearrangement uses TRBV28 and TRBJ1-1; 9 nucleotides match TRBD1. This CDR3 spans 12 amino acids. With V trimmed by 7 bases and J by 4 bases, 1 base remained unmatched. In germline, CDR1 is MDHEN, CDR2 SYDVKM.

This chain links TRBV18 with TRBJ1-2; a weak D match, TRBD1 (5 bases). There are 13 residues in the CDR3. The germline V and J ends were trimmed by 5 bases and 4 bases, with 11 bases remaining between them. Germline values: CDR1 KGHSH, CDR2 LQKENI. In DNA, the CDR3 is TGTGCCAGCTCAAGAGACAGTCTCTATGGCTACACCTTC. Encoded protein: CASSRDSLYGYTF.